Below are 12 T cell receptor beta chains sequenced from a single sample in a study of T cell responses to AZD1222 COVID-19 vaccine. Profiled with immunoSEQ multiplex PCR; TCRdb holds only in-frame clones, not every one. The sample lists 90,000 to 110,000 clones; more than 70% were seen once. Sequencing was performed on peripheral blood, taken on day 0 of AZD1222 vaccination. The receptors here all came from an adult in good health.

This clone was observed a single time. The CDR3 sequence: CASSKTPPRSNQPQHF. CDR3 in DNA: TGTGCCAGCAGCAAGACCCCTCCCCGTAGCAATCAGCCCCAGCATTTT. J is TRBJ1-5 and V is TRBV21-1. TRBV21-1 is termed a pseudogene. There are 16 residues in the CDR3.

This clone was seen once. The chain couples TRBV27 to TRBJ2-1, with D unresolved. Trimming left V 2 bases short and J 0 bases short, with 11 bases between. Germline CDR1 is MNHEY and CDR2 is SMNVEV (reference sequence). The CDR3 contains 16 residues. The CDR3 protein is CASSLPKMSSYNEQFF. In DNA, the CDR3 is TGTGCCAGCAGTTTACCTAAGATGAGCTCCTACAATGAGCAGTTCTTC.

The chain is built from TRBV5-4 and TRBJ1-2, with TRBD1 as a possible D gene (6 bases). The germline gives CDR1 SGHNT, CDR2 YYREEE (reference sequence). This CDR3 has 15 residues. V lost 5 bases to trimming and J lost 1 base, with 15 bases between them. The CDR3 loop reads CASSLQGQGNYGYTF. The CDR3 DNA reads TGTGCCAGCAGTTTACAGGGCCAGGGTAACTATGGCTACACCTTC. Together with reference TRBV5-4 and TRBJ1-2, the CDR3 gives the full variable domain: ETGVTQSPTHLIKTRGQQVTLRCSSQSGHNTVSWYQQALGQGPQFIFQYYREEENGRGNFPPRFSGLQFPNYSSELNVNALELDDSALYLCASSLQGQGNYGYTFGSGTRLTVV.

This clone occurred once. The chain recombines TRBV28 with TRBJ1-6, with D tentatively TRBD1 (6 bases). Trimming shortened V by 5 bases and J by 0 bases, and 20 bases separated the two germline ends. From germline, CDR1 is MDHEN and CDR2 SYDVKM. The CDR3 covers 19 residues. The CDR3 loop reads CASSRISGQGSSYNSPLHF. The CDR3, as DNA: TGTGCCAGCAGTCGCATTTCCGGGCAGGGGAGCTCCTATAATTCACCCCTCCACTTT.

In this sample, this clone turned up once. This chain joins TRBV7-9 and TRBJ1-1; D perhaps matches TRBD1 (5 bases). CDR1 and CDR2 from the germline V gene are SEHNR and FQNEAQ (reference sequence). This CDR3 comprises 15 residues. V was pared by 0 bases and J by 0 bases, with 8 bases between. The CDR3 DNA reads as TGTGCCAGCAGCTTAGCCGGACACCTGAACACTGAAGCTTTCTTT. It codes for CASSLAGHLNTEAFF.

V and J are TRBV15 and TRBJ1-3; 7 bases fit TRBD1. Trimming took 5 bases from V and 4 from J; bases not matched to a gene: 5. This CDR3 has 14 residues. CDR1 is LNHNV, CDR2 YYDKDF, per germline (reference sequence). Here the CDR3 reads CATSPGGRGNTIYF. Here the CDR3 DNA reads TGTGCCACCAGCCCAGGGGGTCGGGGAAACACCATATATTTT.

The chain uses TRBV7-8 and TRBJ2-5; 8 bases are shared with TRBD1. The CDR3 runs 13 residues. J lost 4 bases, V lost 7 bases, and 5 bases had no gene match. Germline V gene data show CDR1 as SGHVS and CDR2 as FQNEAQ. DNA for the CDR3: TGTGCCAGCACCGACAGGGGCATAGAGACCCAGTACTTC. This encodes CASTDRGIETQYF.

The CDR3 is CASSLLGKGDSSGYTF. The CDR3 coding sequence is TGTGCCAGCAGTTTATTAGGGAAGGGTGATAGTAGTGGCTACACCTTC. The chain employs TRBV28 and TRBJ1-2; D call uncertain. There are 16 residues in the CDR3. Looked up from germline, CDR1 is MDHEN and CDR2 is SYDVKM. V lost 1 base, J lost 7 bases, and 19 bases lay in between.

The rearrangement joins TRBV5-1 to TRBJ1-2; D perhaps matches TRBD1 (6 bases). V was clipped by 0 bases and J by 4 bases, with 10 bases between them. The CDR3 is made up of 14 amino acids. Germline CDR1 reads SGHRS; CDR2 reads YFSETQ. CDR3 amino acids: CASSLAGQIYGYTF. DNA of the CDR3: TGCGCCAGCAGCTTGGCCGGACAGATCTATGGCTACACCTTC.

CDR3 nucleotide sequence: TGTGCCAGCAGCTTAAGAGGGGGGACAGGGATTCAGCCCCAGCATTTT. Translating it yields CASSLRGGTGIQPQHF. The chain couples TRBV7-8 to TRBJ1-5; 9 bases agree with TRBD1. With V trimmed by 2 bases and J by 6 bases, 8 bases remained unmatched. The CDR3 has 16 residues. Per germline, CDR1 SGHVS and CDR2 FQNEAQ.

The rearrangement joins TRBV27 to TRBJ2-1; D is unresolved. With 0 bases removed from V and 0 bases from J, the gap between germline ends came to 6 bases. CDR3 length: 15 amino acids. The germline CDR1 and CDR2 sequences are MNHEY and SMNVEV (reference sequence). In DNA, the CDR3 is TGTGCCAGCAGTTTATCGAGCTTCTCCTACAATGAGCAGTTCTTC. It encodes CASSLSSFSYNEQFF.

The rearrangement uses TRBV6-2 or TRBV6-3 and TRBJ1-2, with D perhaps matching TRBD1 (5 bases). Looked up from germline, CDR1 is MNHEY and CDR2 is SVGEGT. The CDR3 consists of 14 residues. V shed 0 bases and J shed 3 bases, with 8 bases lying between them. DNA for the CDR3: TGTGCCAGCAGTTACTCCGGGACTCACTATGGCTACACCTTC. Amino acid sequence: CASSYSGTHYGYTF.